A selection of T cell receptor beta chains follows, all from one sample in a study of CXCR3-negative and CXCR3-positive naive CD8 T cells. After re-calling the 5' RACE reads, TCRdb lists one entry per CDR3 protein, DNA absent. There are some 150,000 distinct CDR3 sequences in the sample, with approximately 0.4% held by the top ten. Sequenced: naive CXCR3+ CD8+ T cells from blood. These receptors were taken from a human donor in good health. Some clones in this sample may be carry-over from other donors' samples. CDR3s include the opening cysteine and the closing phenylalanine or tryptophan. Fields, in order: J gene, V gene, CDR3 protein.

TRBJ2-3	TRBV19	CASSPGEATDTQYF
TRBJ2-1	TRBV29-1	CSAGQPSYNEQFF
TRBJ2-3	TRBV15	CATSSSYRISSGGAADTQYF
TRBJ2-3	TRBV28	CASSRPLASSGLSTDTQYF
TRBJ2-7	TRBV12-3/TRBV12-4	CASSYSGRPSYEQYF
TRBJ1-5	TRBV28	CASSSGQDRNQPQHF
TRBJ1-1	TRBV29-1	CSVDAGPWNTEAFF
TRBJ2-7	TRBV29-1	CSVVSPGTSGFYEQYF
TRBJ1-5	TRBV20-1	CSARDGLRQGRGGNQPQHF
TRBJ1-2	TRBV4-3	CASSQENSGFYGYTF
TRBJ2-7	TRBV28	CASTEDRSYEQYF
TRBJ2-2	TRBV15	CATSREPPGTGELFF
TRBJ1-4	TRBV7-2	CASSLPGPPQANEKLFF
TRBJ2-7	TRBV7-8	CASSLVDRIYEQYF
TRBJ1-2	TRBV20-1	CSAVPIVLNYGYTF
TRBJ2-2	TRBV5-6	CASSQGQGGGELFF
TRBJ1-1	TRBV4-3	CASSQGDRANTEAFF
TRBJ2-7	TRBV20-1	CSARDIAGISDEQYF
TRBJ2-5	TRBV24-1	CATSDLGLAGGSQETQYF
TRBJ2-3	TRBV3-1	CASSPTATSLSDTQYF
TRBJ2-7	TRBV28	CASSSIAGTSDSYEQYF
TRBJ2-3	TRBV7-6	CASSEAGGLDTQYF
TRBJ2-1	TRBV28	CASSLSGGQSYNEQFF
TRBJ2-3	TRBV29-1	CSPGGAMADTQYF
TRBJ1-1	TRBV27	CASGVRDYTEAFF
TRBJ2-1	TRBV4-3	CASSQERLSSDEQFF
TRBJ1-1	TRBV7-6	CASSLGWGNTEAFF
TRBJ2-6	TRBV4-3	CASSQDFSHTSGANVLTF
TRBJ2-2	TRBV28	CASRDTGELFF
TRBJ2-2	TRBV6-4	CASSERTDTGELFF
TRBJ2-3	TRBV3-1	CASSHLAAGDPVTQYF
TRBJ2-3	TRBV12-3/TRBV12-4	CASNPGLAGWADTQYF
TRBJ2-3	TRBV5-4	CASSWGGTDTQYF
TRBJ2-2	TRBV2	CASSSGLASTGELFF
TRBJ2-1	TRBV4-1	CASSQGADSYNEQFF
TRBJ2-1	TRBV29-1	CSGTFPNPLYEQFF
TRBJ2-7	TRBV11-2	CASTLGSMGYEQYF
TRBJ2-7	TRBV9	CASSVGLSSYEQYF
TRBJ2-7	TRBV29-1	CSVETGTYEQYF
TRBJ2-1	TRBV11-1	CASSSLTRAYNEQFF
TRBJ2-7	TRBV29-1	CSVEEWDANEQYF
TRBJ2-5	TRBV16	CASSHDGETQYF
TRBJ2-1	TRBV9	CASSDMSEQGSSYNEQFF
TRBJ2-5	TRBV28	CASSPSDRIFETQYF
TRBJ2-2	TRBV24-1	CATRRGTNNTGELFF
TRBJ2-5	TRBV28	CASTPRGLETQYF
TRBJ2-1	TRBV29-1	CSVDGGLAVNEQFF
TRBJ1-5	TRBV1	CTSSRPGAVNQPQHF
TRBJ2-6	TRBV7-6	CASSPYTSGANVLTF
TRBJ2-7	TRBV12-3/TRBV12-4	CASSFTTINYEQYF
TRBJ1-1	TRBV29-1	CSANTGMTEAFF
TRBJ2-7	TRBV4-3	CASSKALSSYEQYF
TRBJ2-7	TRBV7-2	CASSWAGEAYEQYF
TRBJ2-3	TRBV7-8	CASSFPASGVTDTQYF
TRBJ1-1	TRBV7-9	CASSLGTRTEAFF
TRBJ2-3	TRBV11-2	CASSRLPASTDTQYF
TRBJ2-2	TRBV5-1	CASSFKNTGELFF